The present TCR beta chain was sequenced within a study of blood T cell repertoires in COVID-19. Profiling relied on immunoSEQ multiplex PCR, and the TCRdb table lists in-frame clones only, not all of them. The profile shows roughly 30,000 clones, 85% of them singletons. The CDR3 covers 15 residues. The germline V and J ends were trimmed by 2 bases and 4 bases, with 14 bases remaining between them. From germline, CDR1 is MNHEY and CDR2 SVGEGT. The TCR sequence derives from a human donor with acute or convalescent COVID-19. The donor label of this sample is uncertain. Sequencing was performed on peripheral blood. The chain employs TRBV6-2 or TRBV6-3 and TRBJ1-2; tentative D call: TRBD1 (5 bases). The CDR3 DNA sequence: TGTGCCAGCAGTTACGGCGGGGCGCCGGGCTATGGCTACACCTTC. Its protein product is CASSYGGAPGYGYTF.